This entry features one TCR beta chain sequence. Antigen specificity is unknown. The repertoire was sequenced with immunoSEQ multiplex PCR; TCRdb's copy has only in-frame clones and lacks some. The sample has about 59,000 clones; around 68% are singletons. The trim removed 1 base at V and 3 bases at J, leaving 9 bases unmatched. Germline CDR1 reads LNHDA; CDR2 reads SQIVND (reference sequence). This CDR3 spans 17 amino acids. These data come from a study of radiotherapy plus CTLA-4 blockade in lung cancer. Whole-study findings and limits: After radiotherapy and ipilimumab, tumor-derived clones expanded in peripheral blood.

The source material was peripheral blood, sampled from a patient treated with radiotherapy plus ipilimumab. This clonotype originated in a human donor with non-small cell lung cancer whose response to radiotherapy plus ipilimumab could not be evaluated. The rearrangement joins TRBV19 to TRBJ2-4, with TRBD2 matching over 7 bases. The CDR3 reads CASSIGRASGFKNIQYF. CDR3 nucleotides: TGTGCCAGTAGTATAGGTCGAGCTAGCGGCTTCAAAAACATTCAGTACTTC.